These T cell receptor beta chains were read from a single sample in a study of spatial heterogeneity in lung cancer. In TCRdb, the 5' RACE reads were re-called with MiXCR into one record per CDR3 protein. The repertoire holds approximately 7,000 distinct CDR3 sequences, with approximately 3.1% as singletons. This specimen consisted of lung tumor tissue, obtained at surgery. The receptors come from a male donor with early-stage non-small cell lung cancer. Each CDR3 is given with its conserved first and last residue.

J gene,V gene,CDR3 length,CDR3 protein
TRBJ1-1,TRBV27,13,CASSPRGYTEAFF
TRBJ2-3,TRBV5-1,15,CASSLPRQATDTQYF
TRBJ2-1,TRBV20-1,14,CSAEGGSSYNEQFF
TRBJ1-2,TRBV20-1,12,CSARQGFQGYTF
TRBJ2-5,TRBV24-1,18,CATSDFSETDDDKRPQYF
TRBJ2-5,TRBV25-1,14,CASMQGGLVGTQYF
TRBJ2-5,TRBV20-1,14,CSAFEGLAGETQYF
TRBJ2-2,TRBV7-9,17,CASSSRGGGSSVGELFF
TRBJ2-1,TRBV5-6,15,CASSFGDRRDNEQFF
TRBJ2-5,TRBV24-1,16,CATSVGTGYEQETQYF
TRBJ1-3,TRBV10-3,15,CAISLGTASGNTIYF
TRBJ2-7,TRBV30,12,CAWRGQIYEQYF
TRBJ1-1,TRBV2,14,CASRAAAWGAEAFF
TRBJ2-3,TRBV7-3,15,CASSPSGRRTDTQYF
TRBJ2-1,TRBV9,13,CASSVDDSREQFF
TRBJ1-2,TRBV6-6,15,CASSSFRDTLYGYTF
TRBJ2-7,TRBV12-3/TRBV12-4,13,CASSPLGFSQQYF
TRBJ2-3,TRBV5-1,17,CASSLERGVPSTDTQYF
TRBJ1-1,TRBV11-1,17,CASSPWWGRQSNTEAFF
TRBJ1-3,TRBV12-3/TRBV12-4,14,CASSTGGAGNTIYF
TRBJ1-1,TRBV7-9,14,CASSPLSQNTEAFF